One and the same sample provided the 26 T cell receptor beta chains below, sequenced in a study of beta chain features in type 1 diabetes. Findings and caveats of the study: Significant though moderate, a shortening of TCRB CDR3s appeared in all four CD4+ subsets of Type 1 diabetes patients.

Of the isolated RNA, all was reverse transcribed, and so the sequenced material was expressed TCRB transcripts. Profiling relied on immunoSEQ multiplex PCR, and the TCRdb table lists in-frame clones only, not all of them. The sample gives around 250,000 clones, approximately 15% of which show up once; 0.015% to 0.02% is in the top ten. For these receptors, no antigen is known. Source material: naive CD4+ T cells from blood. These receptor sequences come from a man aged 25-45 years with type 1 diabetes.

The rearrangement uses TRBV25-1 and TRBJ2-7; 7 bases map to TRBD2. V trimming: 6 bases; J trimming: 5 bases; junction bases outside the gene matches: 10. Germline CDR1 is MGHDK and CDR2 is SYGVNS. The CDR3 runs to 14 residues. CDR3 sequence reads: CASSREDEWDEQYF. CDR3 sequence (DNA): TGTGCCAGCAGCCGGGAGGACGAGTGGGACGAGCAGTACTTC.

This clone has just a few counts. The chain uses TRBV7-9 and TRBJ2-7, with 9 bases matching TRBD1. Germline-derived CDR1 and CDR2 are SEHNR and FQNEAQ (reference sequence). This CDR3 contains 14 residues. V lost 5 bases to trimming and J lost 2 bases; unmatched junction nucleotides: 4. CDR3: CASSLGQGAYEQYF. CDR3 DNA: TGTGCCAGCAGCCTGGGACAGGGAGCCTACGAGCAGTACTTC.

V gene TRBV7-9 combines with J gene TRBJ2-7, with D perhaps matching TRBD1 (5 bases). The V end was cut by 5 bases, the J end by 2 bases, with 16 bases between. The germline V gene encodes CDR1 SEHNR and CDR2 FQNEAQ (reference sequence). This CDR3 comprises 15 residues. CDR3 nucleotide sequence: TGTGCCAGCAGCCCCTCTTTGCAGGGTCCCTACGAGCAGTACTTC. This codes for CASSPSLQGPYEQYF.

Only a few counts were recorded for this clone. This chain uses TRBV6-5 with TRBJ2-4; TRBD1 aligns across 8 bases. Germline CDR1 MNHEY, CDR2 SVGAGI. J lost 8 bases, V lost 4 bases, and 4 bases had no gene match. The CDR3 length is 13 residues. Written as DNA, the CDR3 is TGTGCCAGCAGTTTGGACAGGGCTGACATTCAGTACTTC. Translation: CASSLDRADIQYF.

This CDR3 is CASSLYGTGRRETQYF. The CDR3 bases are TGCGCCAGCAGCTTGTACGGGACAGGGAGGCGAGAGACCCAGTACTTC. The rearrangement links TRBV5-1 to TRBJ2-5; 9 nucleotides align to TRBD1. The J segment lost 4 bases and the V segment lost 1 base, leaving 8 bases of the junction unmatched. The CDR3 sequence is 16 residues long. Germline-derived CDR1 and CDR2 are SGHRS and YFSETQ.

The chain joins TRBV19 to TRBJ2-1, with 8 bases fitting TRBD2. This CDR3 region has 16 residues. Germline trimming cut 5 bases from V and 4 bases from J; bases unmatched to any gene: 10. Germline values: CDR1 LNHDA, CDR2 SQIVND (reference sequence). CDR3 nucleotide sequence: TGTGCCAGTAGTCGCCTGGCGGGGGGCTCATACAATGAGCAGTTCTTC. Its translation: CASSRLAGGSYNEQFF.

This clone has more than one count but fewer than ten. This sequence joins TRBV10-3 and TRBJ2-1, with unresolved D. The CDR3 consists of 12 residues. CDR1 and CDR2 from the germline V gene are ENHRY and SYGVKD. V shed 3 bases and J shed 13 bases, with 13 bases lying between them. CDR3 amino acids: CAISDPGLGQFF. The CDR3 DNA is TGTGCCATCAGTGACCCGGGTCTAGGACAGTTCTTC.

The chain has TRBV11-3 and TRBJ2-1; 11 nucleotides agree with TRBD2. The ends lost 3 bases at V and 1 base at J; junction bases unmatched: 5. CDR3 length: 17 residues. CDR1 and CDR2 (germline): SGHNT, YENEEA. CDR3 nucleotides: TGTGCCAGCAGCTTTAGTAGCGGGGGGGCATCCTACAATGAGCAGTTCTTC. Residues: CASSFSSGGASYNEQFF.

This rearrangement joins TRBV6-1 to TRBJ1-6; D is unclear. Trimming stripped 5 bases from V and 8 bases from J, with 7 bases between. This CDR3 contains 12 residues. Germline CDR1 is MNHNS and CDR2 is SASEGT. Here the CDR3 DNA reads TGTGCCAGCAGTACTCTTGATTCACCCCTCCACTTT. Protein product: CASSTLDSPLHF.

The rearrangement uses TRBV5-4 and TRBJ2-7; 8 positions agree with TRBD1. The V segment lost 4 bases and the J segment 0 bases; nucleotides outside the gene matches: 6. The CDR3 runs 15 residues. Germline values: CDR1 SGHNT, CDR2 YYREEE (reference sequence). CDR3 nucleotide sequence: TGTGCCAGCAGCAAAGGGACAGGTTCCTCCTACGAGCAGTACTTC. Encoded protein: CASSKGTGSSYEQYF.

About this clone itself: Different DNA sequences within this sample yield the same CDR3. The J gene is TRBJ1-1, the V gene TRBV30, with 9 bases identical to TRBD1. J gave up 4 bases and V 0 bases, and 3 bases lay outside the gene matches. Germline CDR1 reads GTSNPN; CDR2 reads SVGIG (reference sequence). This CDR3 contains 14 residues. The CDR3 sequence is CAWSVGQGTTEAFF. The DNA of the CDR3 is TGTGCCTGGAGTGTGGGACAGGGTACCACTGAAGCTTTCTTT.

V usage is TRBV6-5 and J usage is TRBJ2-5; a possible D gene is TRBD1 (6 bases). Germline CDR1 MNHEY, CDR2 SVGAGI. The CDR3 length is 14 residues. V was clipped by 4 bases and J by 2 bases, with 11 bases between them. CDR3 nucleotides: TGTGCCAGCAGTTCCACAGGGTTTCAAGAGACCCAGTACTTC. This translates into CASSSTGFQETQYF.

The chain links TRBV10-2 to TRBJ2-7; D is ambiguous. The CDR3 spans 13 residues. Trimming removed 7 bases from V and 7 bases from J, with 17 bases in between. Germline-derived CDR1 and CDR2 are WSHSY and SAAADI. The CDR3 reads CASTASPPGEQYF. Here the CDR3 DNA reads TGCGCCAGCACGGCCTCGCCGCCGGGTGAGCAGTACTTC.

The chain carries TRBV27 and TRBJ1-5, with unresolved D. Germline V gives CDR1 MNHEY, CDR2 SMNVEV (reference sequence). The CDR3 has 15 residues. V was cut by 3 bases and J by 5 bases, with 14 bases left in between. The CDR3 region is CASSLEGLRHQPQHF. The DNA for the CDR3 is TGTGCCAGCAGTTTGGAGGGATTAAGACATCAGCCCCAGCATTTT.

This chain connects TRBV7-8 to TRBJ1-5, with D maybe TRBD1 (5 bases). CDR3 length: 15 amino acids. Per germline, CDR1 SGHVS and CDR2 FQNEAQ. Trimming took off 1 base at V and 4 bases at J, with 11 bases between the two ends. The CDR3 DNA follows: TGTGCCAGCAGCTTAGGGAGCGGGGGAAATCAGCCCCAGCATTTT. Residues: CASSLGSGGNQPQHF. Based on the CDR3 plus reference TRBV7-8 and TRBJ1-5, the full variable domain is GAGVSQSPRYKVAKRGQDVALRCDPISGHVSLFWYQQALGQGPEFLTYFQNEAQLDKSGLPSDRFFAERPEGSVSTLKIQRTQQEDSAVYLCASSLGSGGNQPQHFGDGTRLSIL.

This clone came up a few times. The CDR3 region is CASSLIGGQPQHF. The CDR3 region has the DNA TGTGCCAGCAGCTTAATTGGCGGCCAGCCCCAGCATTTT. The chain links TRBV7-9 to TRBJ1-5; D is undetermined. The germline V gene encodes CDR1 SEHNR and CDR2 FQNEAQ (reference sequence). The CDR3 length is 13 residues. Trimming cost V 2 bases and J 7 bases, with 9 bases left between them. The complete variable domain, with remaining parts taken from reference TRBV7-9 and TRBJ1-5, reads DTGVSQNPRHKITKRGQNVTFRCDPISEHNRLYWYRQTLGQGPEFLTYFQNEAQLEKSRLLSDRFSAERPKGSFSTLEIQRTEQGDSAMYLCASSLIGGQPQHFGDGTRLSIL.

This clone was seen a few times. The genes are TRBV7-9 and TRBJ2-7, with 16 bases matching TRBD2. V lost 4 bases and J lost 2; bases outside the gene matches: 11. There are 19 residues in the CDR3. The germline V gene encodes CDR1 SEHNR and CDR2 FQNEAQ (reference sequence). CDR3 amino acids: CASSSDPGLAGGSTYEQYF. DNA of the CDR3: TGTGCCAGCAGCTCGGATCCGGGACTAGCGGGAGGGTCCACCTACGAGCAGTACTTC.

V and J are TRBV6-6 and TRBJ2-1; a weak D match, TRBD1 (6 bases). The CDR3 extends over 13 amino acids. Trimming took 6 bases from V and 5 from J, leaving 11 bases between them. CDR1 MNHNY and CDR2 SVGAGI come from the germline V gene (reference sequence). The CDR3 here is CASSQGRDNEQFF. CDR3 DNA: TGTGCCAGCAGCCAGGGGCGGGACAATGAGCAGTTCTTC.

The V and J genes are TRBV6-6 and TRBJ1-5, with TRBD1 matching 8 bases. CDR1 is MNHNY and CDR2 is SVGAGI in the germline V gene (reference sequence). Trimming removed 5 bases from V and 6 bases from J; junction bases left unmatched: 3. This CDR3 is 13 amino acids long. In DNA, the CDR3 is TGTGCCAGCAGTCCTGGACAGGGTCAGCCCCAGCATTTT. Translated: CASSPGQGQPQHF.

The rearrangement uses TRBV7-2 and TRBJ2-3, with 15 bases that match TRBD2. Germline V gene data show CDR1 as SGHTA and CDR2 as FQGNSA. V was pared by 5 bases and J by 1 base, with 4 bases of the junction left unmatched. CDR3 length: 17 amino acids. The DNA for the CDR3 is TGTGCCAGCAGCCGGGGACTAGCGGGAGGCGGCACAGATACGCAGTATTTT. Translation: CASSRGLAGGGTDTQYF.

The gene calls are TRBV5-1 and TRBJ2-7; D is perhaps TRBD1 (6 bases). In germline, CDR1 is SGHRS, CDR2 YFSETQ. CDR3 length: 14 amino acids. V was pared by 2 bases and J by 4 bases, with 13 bases between. The CDR3 region is CASSLPSRGYEQYF. The CDR3 nucleotides are TGCGCCAGCAGCTTACCGAGTAGGGGGTACGAGCAGTACTTC.

The rearrangement joins TRBV9 to TRBJ2-7; 9 nucleotides match TRBD1. V trimming: 0 bases; J trimming: 6 bases; junction bases outside the gene matches: 1. The V gene's germline CDR1 is SGDLS and CDR2 YYNGEE. The CDR3 sequence is 13 residues long. CDR3 in DNA: TGTGCCAGCAGCGTAGGACAGGGGGGCGAGCAGTACTTC. This codes for CASSVGQGGEQYF.

The chain has TRBV5-1 and TRBJ2-7; D ambiguous. The germline V and J ends were trimmed by 4 bases and 9 bases, with 14 bases remaining between them. Germline CDR1 and CDR2: SGHRS and YFSETQ. The CDR3 has 12 amino acids. The CDR3 coding sequence is TGCGCCAGCAGCCTAGACCCACCGCTGCAGTACTTC. It codes for CASSLDPPLQYF.

The chain is built from TRBV9 and TRBJ2-3; TRBD2 matches at 10 bases. Looked up from germline, CDR1 is SGDLS and CDR2 is YYNGEE. J lost 6 bases, V lost 4 bases, and 14 bases had no gene match. This CDR3 spans 17 amino acids. The CDR3 protein is CASSPYPQRGGLDTQYF. The CDR3 DNA reads as TGTGCCAGCAGCCCCTACCCGCAGCGGGGGGGCCTCGATACGCAGTATTTT.

This chain joins TRBV11-2 and TRBJ2-5; the match to TRBD1 covers 8 bases. The CDR3 sequence is 14 residues long. V trimming: 5 bases; J trimming: 5 bases; junction bases outside the gene matches: 7. Germline V gene lookup returns CDR1 SGHAT and CDR2 FQNNGV. CDR3 nucleotide sequence: TGTGCCAGCAGCGGCCAGGACAGGGCTGAGACCCAGTACTTC. Translated, it gives CASSGQDRAETQYF.

The CDR3 DNA reads TGCGCCAGCAGCATCGGGACTTCCGCCGGGGAGCTGTTTTTT. Translated, it gives CASSIGTSAGELFF. This sequence joins TRBV5-1 and TRBJ2-2, with D perhaps TRBD2 (6 bases). The CDR3 loop spans 14 amino acids. The V gene lost 4 bases and the J gene lost 6 bases, with 13 bases spanning the gap. Germline CDR1 SGHRS, CDR2 YFSETQ.